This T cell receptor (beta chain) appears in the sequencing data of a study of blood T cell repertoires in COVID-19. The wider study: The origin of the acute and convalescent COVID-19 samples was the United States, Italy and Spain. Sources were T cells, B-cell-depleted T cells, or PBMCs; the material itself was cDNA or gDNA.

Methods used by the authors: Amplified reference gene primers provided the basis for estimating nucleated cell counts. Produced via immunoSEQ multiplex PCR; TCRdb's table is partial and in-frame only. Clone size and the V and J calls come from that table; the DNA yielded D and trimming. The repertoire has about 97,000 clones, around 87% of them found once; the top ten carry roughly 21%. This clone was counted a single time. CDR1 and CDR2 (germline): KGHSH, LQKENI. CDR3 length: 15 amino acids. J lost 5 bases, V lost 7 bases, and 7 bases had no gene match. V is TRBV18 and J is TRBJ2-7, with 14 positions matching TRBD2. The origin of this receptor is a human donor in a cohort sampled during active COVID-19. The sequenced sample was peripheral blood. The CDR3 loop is CASYPGLAGADEQYF. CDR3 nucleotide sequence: TGTGCCAGCTATCCGGGACTAGCGGGAGCAGACGAGCAGTACTTC.